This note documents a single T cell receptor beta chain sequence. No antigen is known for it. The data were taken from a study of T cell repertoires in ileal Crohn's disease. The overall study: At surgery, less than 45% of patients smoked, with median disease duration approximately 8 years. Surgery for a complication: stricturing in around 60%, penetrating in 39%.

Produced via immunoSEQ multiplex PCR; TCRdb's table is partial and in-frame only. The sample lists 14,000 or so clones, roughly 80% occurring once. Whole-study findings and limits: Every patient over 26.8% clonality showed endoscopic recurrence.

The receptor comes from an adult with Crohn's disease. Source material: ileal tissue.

The CDR3 coding sequence is TGTGCCAGTAGTATAACAGGGGGAGGCGGCTACACCTTC. Residues: CASSITGGGGYTF. The chain recombines TRBV19 with TRBJ1-2; 8 bases are shared with TRBD1. The CDR3 runs 13 residues. The trim removed 2 bases at V and 8 bases at J, leaving 4 bases unmatched. Germline CDR1 reads LNHDA; CDR2 reads SQIVND (reference sequence).